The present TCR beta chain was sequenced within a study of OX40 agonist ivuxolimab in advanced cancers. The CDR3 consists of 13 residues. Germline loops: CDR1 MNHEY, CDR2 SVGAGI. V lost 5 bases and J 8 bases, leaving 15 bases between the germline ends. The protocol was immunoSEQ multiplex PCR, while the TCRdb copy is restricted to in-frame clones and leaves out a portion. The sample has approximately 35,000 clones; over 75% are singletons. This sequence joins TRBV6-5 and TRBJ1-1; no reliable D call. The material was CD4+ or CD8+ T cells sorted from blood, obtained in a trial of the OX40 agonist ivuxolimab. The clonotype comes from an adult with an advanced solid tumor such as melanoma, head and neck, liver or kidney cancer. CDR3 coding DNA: TGTGCCAGCAGTCTAGGACCTTCCCTAGAAGCTTTCTTT. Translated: CASSLGPSLEAFF.